This TCR beta chain was identified during a study of blood T cell repertoires in COVID-19. Study background: Italy, Spain and the United States were the sources of the convalescent and acute COVID-19 samples. PBMCs, B-cell-depleted T cells, or T cells provided the cDNA or gDNA that made up the material.

Membership in each cohort depended on participant-reported clinical history. Per the original data handling: Estimates of nucleated cell counts were drawn from the amplification of reference gene primers. Assay: immunoSEQ multiplex PCR; the TCRdb copy retains only in-frame clones and omits some. That table supplies the V and J calls and clone size; D and trimming were determined from the DNA. The repertoire includes a few hundred thousand clones, about 91% of them detected once, and 0.95% to 1.5% sits in the top ten. Deletions cut 0 bases from V and 2 bases from J, with 16 bases between. Germline V gene sequence: CDR1 MNHNS, CDR2 SASEGT. This CDR3 region has 17 residues.

The sequence derives from a woman aged 40-49 years with acute COVID-19. Material for sequencing was PBMCs or T cells enriched from blood (not recorded which). The rearrangement links TRBV6-1 to TRBJ1-2, with D tentatively TRBD1 (5 bases). CDR3 in amino acids: CASSEAGQGYLNYGYTF. Here the CDR3 DNA reads TGTGCCAGCAGTGAAGCTGGGCAGGGCTACTTAAACTATGGCTACACCTTC.